This TCR beta chain was obtained from a study of Graves' ophthalmopathy and Graves' hyperthyroidism listed by TCRdb under 2018. As for the study more broadly: Peripheral blood was collected at initial diagnosis, prior to any treatment. To explore V-J signatures that distinguish ophthalmopathy from hyperthyroidism, a discovery set of about a hundred patients was enrolled, made up of some 41 with ophthalmopathy and around 57 with stable hyperthyroidism. In roughly six hyperthyroidism patients, the T-cell repertoires found in thyroid tissue were compared with those found in blood. Following sampling, methimazole starting at 30 mg daily was administered to hyperthyroidism patients, and high-dose intravenous methylprednisolone was administered to ophthalmopathy patients. To tell Graves' ophthalmopathy apart from Graves' hyperthyroidism, and to predict which patients would progress to ophthalmopathy, the study relied on TCR beta repertoire signatures. An independent validation cohort comprised some 18 hyperthyroidism patients and about 16 patients who later progressed from hyperthyroidism to ophthalmopathy. In total, around 130 blood samples were TCR-sequenced: 40 to 45 ophthalmopathy, roughly 77 hyperthyroidism and about 17 hyperthyroidism-to-ophthalmopathy patients. The research as a whole found: Most expanded thyroid clonotypes with a frequency above 0.001 also appeared in blood, which suggests that blood repertoires may reflect the immune response in the thyroid. The 13-signature model separated ophthalmopathy from stable hyperthyroidism with approximately 90% sensitivity and roughly 84% specificity in cross-validation, and 80%/75% in the test set. In validation, the model predicted ophthalmopathy progression with 55% to 71% sensitivity and about 77% specificity; 12 predicted patients were CT-confirmed with GO in a median of around 6 months. No statistical method was used to predetermine the sample size, and group allocation was not hidden from the investigators.

This clonotype was counted ten times or more. The target of this receptor is not known. Base qualities are missing; no much larger clone stands one base away. Stable hyperthyroidism was defined as no progression to ophthalmopathy within 18 months of follow-up. Hyperthyroidism patients were newly diagnosed, were aged 18 to 65 years, and had a disease duration under 2 months. Patients with other autoimmune diseases, uncontrolled infections, pregnancy or lactation were excluded. Diagnosis was based on clinical symptoms, serum thyroxine, TRAb, thyroid ultrasound and orbital computed tomography. Using Ficoll-Paque density gradient centrifugation, PBMCs were isolated from 8.5 to 10 ml of fresh peripheral blood. Total RNA was extracted using Trizol reagent, and RNA quality was checked on an Agilent 2100 Bioanalyzer. For repertoire sequencing, TCR beta CDR3 regions were amplified from RNA transcripts. HTBI primers and the Qiagen OneStep RT-PCR kit were used in a first-round RT-PCR, which was followed by a second-round multiplex PCR, size selection and purification. Libraries were sequenced paired-end with 100 bp reads on an Illumina HiSeq2000. The paper's data handling went like this. SOAPnuke was used for read processing, and reads with adapters, uncalled bases, a mean Phred below 15, or no exact constant-primer or identifier match were discarded. COPE v1.2.5 was used to merge the high-quality paired reads. Clonotypes were defined as unique nucleotide sequences and were aligned to IMGT TRB V, D and J references using MiTCR v1.1. Only V-J combinations with frequency above 0.0001 were analysed, covering approximately 99% of repertoires. For each V-J combination, a TCR clonal expansion and chaos score was defined as F50 clonal expansion divided by the chaos observed in the TCRdist matrix. Welch's t-statistics and random forest were used to reduce the features to some 13 V-J combinations, which were then used as input to a naive Bayes classifier. The similarity between thyroid and blood repertoires was quantified using the Morisita-Horn index. TCRdb's own reprocessing of the public reads used fastp at Q25 and MiXCR and kept productive beta chains. Here each entry gathers all rows of one CDR3 protein and keeps the most common genes and DNA. TCRdb, not the original authors, processed these V and J calls. The sample profile shows roughly 400,000 distinct CDR3 sequences; approximately 18% of them were found once. In total, the top ten clones hold roughly 2.3% of the sample.

Trimming at the junction amounts to 8 bases on V and 12 bases on J, and the germline ends lie 13 bases apart. The CDR3 runs 11 amino acids, cysteine and phenylalanine included. Only the CDR3 DNA stays, 33 bases, in frame from base 1. The germline V gene specifies SGHTA as CDR1 and FQGNSA as CDR2. This sequence uses TRBV7-2 and TRBJ2-2; the D segment may tentatively be TRBD1 or TRBD2, each giving 6 matched bases. This TCR was sampled from an adult woman with stable Graves' hyperthyroidism. Sequencing was carried out using peripheral blood. This receptor carries the CDR3 CASLMGGQLFF. The sequence in DNA is TGTGCCAGCCTGATGGGGGGCCAGCTGTTTTTT.